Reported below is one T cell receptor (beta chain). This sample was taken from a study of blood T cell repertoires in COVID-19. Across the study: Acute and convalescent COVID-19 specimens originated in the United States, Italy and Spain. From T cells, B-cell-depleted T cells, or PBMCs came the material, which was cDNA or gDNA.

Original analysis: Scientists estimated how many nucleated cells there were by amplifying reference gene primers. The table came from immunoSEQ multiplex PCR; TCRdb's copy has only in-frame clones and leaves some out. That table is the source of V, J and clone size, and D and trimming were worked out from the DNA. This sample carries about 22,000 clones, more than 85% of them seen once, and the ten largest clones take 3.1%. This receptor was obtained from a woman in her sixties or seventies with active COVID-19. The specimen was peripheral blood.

The CDR3 region has the DNA TGTGCCACCAAGGGGGGGGACACCGGGGAGCTGTTTTTT. Its protein is CATKGGDTGELFF. The genes are TRBV24-1 and TRBJ2-2; D possibly corresponds to TRBD2 (7 bases). CDR1 is KGHDR, CDR2 SFDVKD, per germline. Deletions cut 8 bases from V and 3 bases from J, with 9 bases between. This CDR3 is 13 amino acids long.